Given below is one T cell receptor beta chain in context. This clonotype has a count of ten or more. What antigen it recognizes has not been identified. The input lacks base qualities; no much larger clone sits a single base away. All donors were healthy Caucasians. Three pairs of female monozygotic twins, all aged about 18 to 30 years, made up the twin cohort. CD4+ and CD8+ T cell populations were isolated with positive isolation kits from Invitrogen. These data come from a study of identical twins (dated by TCRdb to between 2015 and 2016). Study-wide context: To test whether fetal clonotypes persist, the study used deep sequencing on TCR alpha and beta repertoires from monozygotic twins, unrelated adults of various ages, and cord blood. Replicate twin experiments were performed at different times using different library preparation protocols to rule out contamination. On the study overall, not on this receptor specifically: Because the same donors could not be followed over many years, the conclusions relied on cross-sectional statistical analysis. Zero-insertion analyses could be partly confounded by invariant T cells such as MAIT and iNKT, though diverse VJ usage argued against such confounding for most clonotypes. Abundant cord blood beta clonotypes had fewer insertions, young adult naive repertoires showed a similar but weaker trend, and memory repertoires showed no such trend. Recombination models systematically underestimated out-of-frame TCR alpha sharing in monozygotic twins but agreed with sharing between unrelated individuals. A weaker excess of twin sharing was found in beta out-of-frame sequences because the signal-to-noise ratio was lowered by fewer shared sequences. Compared with coincidental sharing between unrelated individuals, out-of-frame TCR alpha sequences shared between twins had an excess of sequences with low generation probability.

The protocol used for the library was 5' RACE. Sequencing was performed on an Illumina HiSeq 2000. Template switching introduced a universal primer binding site; the final cDNA contained a unique molecular identifier, enabling accurate counting of TCR cDNA molecules. First-strand cDNA for TCR alpha and beta chains was synthesized from specific primers in the conserved constant-segment region. Each cDNA library was double barcoded, with a SMART-Mk sample barcode plus Illumina barcodes, to control for contamination. TruSeq adapter sequences, together with Illumina sample barcodes, were added in two successive PCR steps. TCR alpha and beta cDNA libraries were sequenced on the Illumina HiSeq platform with custom primers. Per the source publication's procedure: Raw reads were processed with MiGEC to extract unique molecular identifiers, and MiXCR was used to determine CDR3 positions. For each individual, recombination models were inferred using an EM algorithm with the repgenHMM and IGoR tools. The analysis of shared clonotypes was done with the tcR package in R, with sharing normalized by the product of cloneset sizes. Out-of-frame nonproductive sequences were analyzed to study raw recombination free of thymic and clonal selection effects. TCRdb handled the public reads itself, with Q25 trimming in fastp and clone calling in MiXCR, and kept productive beta chains. Merged by CDR3 protein, the rows form single entries marked with the most common genes and DNA. These V and J calls derive from TCRdb rather than the authors' analysis. The sample yields around 450,000 distinct CDR3 sequences; 14% were counted once. About 0.54% of the sample lies in the top ten.

A further study also used this sample, focusing on yellow fever vaccine responses in identical twins. Per the second study: According to the authors, the vaccine-induced T cell response in identical twins seemed to be partly convergent and partly specific to each individual. Focusing on identical twins, the study followed the T cell clones that responded to the vaccine, and did so with precision.

This receptor was obtained from a woman aged 18-29 years in good health. Input material: CD4+ T cells sorted from blood.

The CDR3: CASGATDTQYF. The DNA is as follows: TGTGCCAGCGGGGCCACAGATACGCAGTATTTT. The rearranged segments are TRBV6-5 and TRBJ2-3; TRBD1 is a weak D gene call, 5 bases matching. Deletion took 8 bases off V and 2 bases off J, with a span of 5 bases between the germline ends. The germline V gene supplies CDR1 MNHEY and CDR2 SVGAGI. The CDR3 has 11 amino acids, counting the end cysteine and phenylalanine. Of all the DNA, just the CDR3 is kept, 33 bases in frame from base 1.